One sample yielded the 11 T cell receptor beta chains listed below, sequenced in a study of cytomegalovirus exposure and HLA in healthy donors (dated by TCRdb to 2016 to 2017). The method was the immunoSEQ multiplex PCR assay. For the multiplex PCR, a mixture combining 60 forward primers for TCR Vbeta segments and 13 reverse primers for TCR Jbeta segments was used. The table was pulled from immuneACCESS by TCRdb, which kept in-frame rearrangements only. Such tables lose some clones; where checked, under half of the loss comes from unresolved V genes, and the rest has no known cause. The sample yields more than 100,000 clones; about 79% were counted once. Of the sample, approximately 2% falls within the top ten clones. The sample taken for sequencing was PBMCs. These receptors came from a female donor in good health and CMV-seropositive.

This chain connects TRBV5-4 to TRBJ2-4, with TRBD1 identical over 9 bases. From germline, CDR1 is SGHNT and CDR2 YYREEE (reference sequence). Trimming at V came to 4 bases and at J to 8 bases, leaving 7 bases not matched to a gene. The CDR3 length is 14 residues. The CDR3 protein is CASSTRGQGYIQYF. The CDR3 DNA sequence: TGTGCCAGCAGCACGCGTGGACAGGGGTACATTCAGTACTTC.

The rearrangement uses TRBV14 and TRBJ2-5; maybe TRBD1 (6 bases). The last part of the DNA fits TRBJ2-7 better; the J call may be wrong. Per germline, CDR1 SGHDN and CDR2 FVKESK. The length of the CDR3 is 14 residues. The CDR3 is CASSPTGYPYEQYF. CDR3 DNA sequence: TGTGCCAGCAGCCCGACAGGTTACCCCTACGAGCAGTACTTC.

The chain links TRBV4-2 to TRBJ2-1; a possible D gene is TRBD2 (7 bases). V lost 0 bases and J lost 4, with 19 bases in between. The CDR3 extends over 18 amino acids. Germline V CDR1 and CDR2: LGHNA, YNFKEQ. The CDR3 DNA sequence: TGTGCCAGCAGCCAAGAAGGGATAAGAGGGGGGGGGTACAATGAGCAGTTCTTC. Translating it yields CASSQEGIRGGGYNEQFF.

The genes are TRBV29-1 and TRBJ1-2; 8 nucleotides align to TRBD1. The CDR3 is made up of 12 amino acids. CDR1 SQVTM and CDR2 ANQGSEA come from the germline V gene. Trimming took 6 bases from V and 4 from J; bases not matched to a gene: 4. The CDR3 reads CSVQTGGYGYTF. CDR3 DNA sequence: TGCAGCGTCCAAACAGGGGGCTATGGCTACACCTTC.

The J gene is TRBJ2-7, the V gene TRBV7-2; D may be TRBD1 (5 bases). V lost 1 base and J lost 0, with 10 bases in between. This CDR3 contains 15 residues. Germline loops: CDR1 SGHTA, CDR2 FQGNSA. CDR3 amino acids: CASSLVGAVSYEQYF. The CDR3 region has the DNA TGTGCCAGCAGCTTAGTAGGGGCGGTCTCCTACGAGCAGTACTTC.

The V call is TRBV28, the J call TRBJ2-5, with D perhaps matching TRBD1 (5 bases). This CDR3 is 17 amino acids long. Germline-derived CDR1 and CDR2 are MDHEN and SYDVKM. Trimming removed 5 bases from V and 0 bases from J, with 19 bases in between. CDR3 loop: CASSPVWQGTHQETQYF. In nucleotides, the CDR3 is TGTGCCAGCAGTCCCGTTTGGCAGGGCACCCACCAAGAGACCCAGTACTTC.

This clone was seen only a few times. The chain has TRBV5-1 and TRBJ2-1; 13 bases agree with TRBD2. V shed 2 bases and J 5 bases; nucleotides not matched to a gene: 7. Per the germline V gene, CDR1 is SGHRS and CDR2 is YFSETQ. The CDR3 length is 17 residues. The CDR3 loop is CASSFKTSGGINNEQFF. The CDR3 coding sequence is TGCGCCAGCAGCTTTAAGACTAGCGGGGGGATCAACAATGAGCAGTTCTTC.

The rearrangement links TRBV9 to TRBJ2-1; no reliable D call. V lost 0 bases to trimming and J lost 5 bases, with 9 bases between them. This CDR3 is 14 amino acids long. Germline V gives CDR1 SGDLS, CDR2 YYNGEE. The CDR3 spells CASSVELMNNEQFF. CDR3 in DNA: TGTGCCAGCAGCGTAGAACTGATGAACAATGAGCAGTTCTTC.

The chain joins TRBV6-5 to TRBJ2-7; 7 bases line up with TRBD1. This CDR3 contains 14 residues. Germline assignment: CDR1 MNHEY and CDR2 SVGAGI. Trimming took 4 bases from V and 2 from J; bases not matched to a gene: 5. The CDR3 nucleotides read TGTGCCAGCAGTTTCCGCCAGGGGGCCTACGAGCAGTACTTC. Amino acid sequence: CASSFRQGAYEQYF.

The V gene is TRBV2, the J gene TRBJ1-2, with D perhaps matching TRBD1 (5 bases). Trimming took 8 bases from V and 2 from J, leaving 15 bases between them. This CDR3 region has 14 residues. From germline, CDR1 is SNHLY and CDR2 FYNNEI. CDR3 bases: TGTGCCAGCGTGCCAACAGGAAAAAACTATGGCTACACCTTC. Protein: CASVPTGKNYGYTF.

This clone turned up a few times. The V gene is TRBV6-5, the J gene TRBJ2-7; the D gene is possibly TRBD2 (6 bases). V dropped 6 bases and J dropped 2 bases, with 17 bases sitting between them. The CDR3 extends over 15 amino acids. Germline V gives CDR1 MNHEY, CDR2 SVGAGI. CDR3 sequence reads: CASRRGVGRTYEQYF. The CDR3 DNA reads as TGTGCCAGCAGGCGCGGGGTTGGCCGGACCTACGAGCAGTACTTC.